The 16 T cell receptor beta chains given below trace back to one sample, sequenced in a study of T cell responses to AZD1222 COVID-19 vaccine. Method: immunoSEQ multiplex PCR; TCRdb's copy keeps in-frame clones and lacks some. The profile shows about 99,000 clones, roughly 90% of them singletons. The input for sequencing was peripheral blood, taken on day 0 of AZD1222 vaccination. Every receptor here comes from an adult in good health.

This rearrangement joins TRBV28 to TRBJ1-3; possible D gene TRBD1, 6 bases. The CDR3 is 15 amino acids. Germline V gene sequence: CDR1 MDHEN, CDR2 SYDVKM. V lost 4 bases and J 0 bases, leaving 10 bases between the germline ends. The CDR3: CASSSWGHSGNTIYF. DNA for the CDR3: TGTGCCAGCAGTTCCTGGGGGCACTCTGGAAACACCATATATTTT.

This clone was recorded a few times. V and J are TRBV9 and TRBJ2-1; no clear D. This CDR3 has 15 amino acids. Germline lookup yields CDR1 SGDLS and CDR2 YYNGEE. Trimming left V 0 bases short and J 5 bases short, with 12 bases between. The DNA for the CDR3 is TGTGCCAGCAGCGTAGCCAGTTATCCAAACAATGAGCAGTTCTTC. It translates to CASSVASYPNNEQFF.

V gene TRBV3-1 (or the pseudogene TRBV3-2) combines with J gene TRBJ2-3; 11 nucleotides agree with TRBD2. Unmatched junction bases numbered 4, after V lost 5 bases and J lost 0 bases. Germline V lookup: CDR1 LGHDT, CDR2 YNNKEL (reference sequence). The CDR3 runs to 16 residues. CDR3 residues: CASSTGLAESTDTQYF. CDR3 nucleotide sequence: TGTGCCAGCAGCACGGGACTAGCGGAGAGCACAGATACGCAGTATTTT.

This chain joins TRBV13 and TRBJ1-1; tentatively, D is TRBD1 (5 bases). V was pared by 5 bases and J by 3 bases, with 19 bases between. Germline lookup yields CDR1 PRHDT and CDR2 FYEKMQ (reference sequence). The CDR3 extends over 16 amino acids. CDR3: CASSQRRQQGYTEAFF. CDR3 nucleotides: TGTGCCAGCAGCCAGAGACGACAGCAGGGTTACACTGAAGCTTTCTTT.

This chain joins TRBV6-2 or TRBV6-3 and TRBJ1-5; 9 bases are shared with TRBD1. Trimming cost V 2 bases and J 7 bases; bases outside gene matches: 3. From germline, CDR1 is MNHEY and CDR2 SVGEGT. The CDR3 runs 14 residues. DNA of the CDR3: TGTGCCAGCAGTTACGGGACAGGGAACCAGCCCCAGCATTTT. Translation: CASSYGTGNQPQHF.

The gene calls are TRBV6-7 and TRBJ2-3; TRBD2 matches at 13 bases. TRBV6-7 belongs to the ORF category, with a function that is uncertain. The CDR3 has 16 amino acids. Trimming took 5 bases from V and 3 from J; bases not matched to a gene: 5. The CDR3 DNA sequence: TGTGCCAGCAGTCCCGGGACTAGCGGGGTGACAGATACGCAGTATTTT. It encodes CASSPGTSGVTDTQYF.

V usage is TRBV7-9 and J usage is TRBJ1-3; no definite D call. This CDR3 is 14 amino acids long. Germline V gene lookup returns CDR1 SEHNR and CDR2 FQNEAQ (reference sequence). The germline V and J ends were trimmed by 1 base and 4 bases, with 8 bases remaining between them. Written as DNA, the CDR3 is TGTGCCAGCAGCTTAGACGGCCGCGGAAACACCATATATTTT. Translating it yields CASSLDGRGNTIYF.

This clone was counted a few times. The CDR3 DNA sequence: TGTGCCAGCAGCCAAGAGTCTAGCGGGAGATACAATGAGCAGTTCTTC. As protein: CASSQESSGRYNEQFF. The gene calls are TRBV4-2 and TRBJ2-1, with TRBD2 matching 10 bases. V lost 0 bases and J lost 4; bases outside the gene matches: 3. Germline loops: CDR1 LGHNA, CDR2 YNFKEQ. The CDR3 is 16 residues long.

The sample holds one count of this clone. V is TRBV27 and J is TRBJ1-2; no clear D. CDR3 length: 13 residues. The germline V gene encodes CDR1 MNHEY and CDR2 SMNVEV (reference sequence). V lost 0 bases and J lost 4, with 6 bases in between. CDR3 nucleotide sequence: TGTGCCAGCAGTTTATCCCGCGGCTATGGCTACACCTTC. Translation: CASSLSRGYGYTF.

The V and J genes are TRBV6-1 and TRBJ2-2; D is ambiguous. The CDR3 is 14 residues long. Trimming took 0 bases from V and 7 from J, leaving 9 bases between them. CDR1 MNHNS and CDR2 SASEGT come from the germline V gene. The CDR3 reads CASSEAGSYGELFF. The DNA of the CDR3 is TGTGCCAGCAGTGAAGCTGGGTCTTACGGGGAGCTGTTTTTT.

The CDR3 sequence: CAISKREGLANEQFF. In DNA, the CDR3 is TGTGCCATCAGTAAGCGGGAGGGCCTGGCGAATGAGCAGTTCTTC. The rearrangement uses TRBV10-3 and TRBJ2-1; 10 nucleotides match TRBD2. Germline trimming cut 5 bases from V and 7 bases from J; bases unmatched to any gene: 8. The germline gives CDR1 ENHRY, CDR2 SYGVKD. This CDR3 has 15 residues.

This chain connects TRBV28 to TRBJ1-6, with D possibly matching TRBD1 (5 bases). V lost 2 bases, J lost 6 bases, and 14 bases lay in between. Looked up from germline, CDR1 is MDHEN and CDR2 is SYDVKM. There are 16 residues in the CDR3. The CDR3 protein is CASSLIKGLGNSPLHF. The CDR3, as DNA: TGTGCCAGCAGTTTAATTAAGGGGCTCGGTAATTCACCCCTCCACTTT.

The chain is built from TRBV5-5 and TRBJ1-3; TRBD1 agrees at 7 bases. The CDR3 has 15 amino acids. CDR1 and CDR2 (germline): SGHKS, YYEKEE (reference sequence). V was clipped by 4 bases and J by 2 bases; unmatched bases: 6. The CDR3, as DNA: TGTGCCAGCAGCCCGACAGGGACTACTGGAAACACCATATATTTT. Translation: CASSPTGTTGNTIYF.

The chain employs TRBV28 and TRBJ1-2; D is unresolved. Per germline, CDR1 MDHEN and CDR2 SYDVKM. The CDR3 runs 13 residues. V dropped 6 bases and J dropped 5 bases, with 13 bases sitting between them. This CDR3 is CASRDLGYYGYTF. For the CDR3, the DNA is TGTGCCAGCAGAGATCTGGGGTATTATGGCTACACCTTC.

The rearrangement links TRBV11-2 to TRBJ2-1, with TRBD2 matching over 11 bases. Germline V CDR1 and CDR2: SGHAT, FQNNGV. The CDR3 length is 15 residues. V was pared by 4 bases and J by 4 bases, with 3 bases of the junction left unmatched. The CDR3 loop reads CASSSGLAVYNEQFF. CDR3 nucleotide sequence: TGTGCCAGCAGCTCGGGACTAGCGGTATACAATGAGCAGTTCTTC.

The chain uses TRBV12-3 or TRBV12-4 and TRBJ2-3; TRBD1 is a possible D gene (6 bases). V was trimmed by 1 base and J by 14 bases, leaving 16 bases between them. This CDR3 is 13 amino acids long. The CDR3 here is CASSLDSGQVLYF. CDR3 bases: TGTGCCAGCAGTTTAGATTCGGGACAAGTGCTGTATTTT.